The 29 T cell receptor beta chains presented below share a single source sample, sequenced in a study of T-cell memory formation after mild COVID-19. One entry per CDR3 protein results from TCRdb running MiXCR on the 5' RACE reads. The table has 250,000 to 350,000 distinct CDR3 sequences, approximately 19% seen once; the top ten hold 21%. Source material: PBMCs or a T cell subset sorted from them (not recorded which). The source of these receptors is a man younger than 30 who had mild COVID-19 (a few samples of this study predate the infection). Cell type and time point are not known.

CDR3 sequence: CASSKGLAGGTDTQYF. The DNA of the CDR3 is TGCGCCAGCAGCAAGGGGCTAGCGGGGGGCACAGATACGCAGTATTTT. The chain is built from TRBV4-1 and TRBJ2-3; the match to TRBD2 covers 10 bases. The V gene's germline CDR1 is MGHRA and CDR2 YSYEKL. The CDR3 sequence is 16 residues long. The junction had 6 bases not matched to a gene; V was cut back by 5 bases and J by 1 base.

The chain is built from TRBV10-3 and TRBJ2-7; TRBD2 is a possible D gene (5 bases). CDR1 ENHRY and CDR2 SYGVKD come from the germline V gene. The length of the CDR3 is 16 residues. Between the trimmed V and J ends, which lost 4 bases and 5 bases, there was a span of 21 bases. The CDR3 loop reads CAISVGPDFGVDEQYV. The CDR3 region has the DNA TGTGCCATCAGTGTGGGCCCCGATTTCGGGGTCGACGAGCAGTACGTC.

This clonotype was observed a few times. The J gene is TRBJ2-7, the V gene TRBV7-9; D is possibly TRBD2 (6 bases). The CDR3 has 13 residues. Germline CDR1 SEHNR, CDR2 FQNEAQ (reference sequence). V lost 2 bases and J 4 bases, leaving 9 bases between the germline ends. The CDR3 nucleotides read TGTGCCAGCAGCTTACCAGGGAGGTACGAGCAGTACTTC. Protein: CASSLPGRYEQYF.

This clonotype has only a few counts. The chain recombines TRBV20-1 with TRBJ2-2, with 9 bases fitting TRBD1. Losses at the gene ends were 6 bases for V and 3 bases for J; bases not matched to a gene: 5. The CDR3 consists of 14 residues. In germline, CDR1 is DFQATT, CDR2 SNEGSKA (reference sequence). CDR3 nucleotide sequence: TGCAGTGCCCAAACAGGGGGCGACACCGGGGAGCTGTTTTTT. Translating gives CSAQTGGDTGELFF.

This sequence joins TRBV20-1 and TRBJ1-5, with D hard to call. V was cut by 6 bases and J by 1 base, with 22 bases left in between. Germline V lookup: CDR1 DFQATT, CDR2 SNEGSKA (reference sequence). The CDR3 runs to 17 residues. Written as DNA, the CDR3 is TGCAGTGCCGATTCGGGGAAAAGCAGGACGAGCAATCAGCCCCAGCATTTT. As protein: CSADSGKSRTSNQPQHF.

The rearrangement joins TRBV15 to TRBJ1-4; no firm D call. The CDR3 contains 18 residues. V was pared by 0 bases and J by 0 bases, with 14 bases between. Germline-derived CDR1 and CDR2 are LNHNV and YYDKDF (reference sequence). CDR3 sequence: CATSRERSDSATNEKLFF. In DNA, the CDR3 is TGTGCCACCAGCAGAGAGAGGTCAGACTCTGCAACTAATGAAAAACTGTTTTTT.

This clonotype was counted a few times. The CDR3 nucleotides are TGTGCCAGCAGCATGGGAGCCAAAAACATTCAGTACTTC. Translation: CASSMGAKNIQYF. The rearrangement uses TRBV7-3 and TRBJ2-4; D is undetermined. The germline V and J ends were trimmed by 5 bases and 0 bases, with 5 bases remaining between them. This CDR3 has 13 residues. Germline CDR1 reads SGHTA; CDR2 reads FQGTGA.

This clonotype was counted between two and nine times. The chain employs TRBV4-1 and TRBJ2-7; no reliable D call. This CDR3 region has 13 residues. CDR1 is MGHRA, CDR2 YSYEKL, per germline. Trimming removed 3 bases at V and 2 bases at J, with 8 bases between. The CDR3 nucleotides are TGCGCCAGCAGCCATGGTTTAACCTACGAGCAGTACTTC. It is translated as CASSHGLTYEQYF.

This clonotype showed up just a few times. This chain links TRBV18 with TRBJ1-3; tentative D call: TRBD1 (6 bases). CDR3 size: 16 residues. Looked up from germline, CDR1 is KGHSH and CDR2 is LQKENI. Trimming removed 3 bases from V and 0 bases from J, with 12 bases in between. The DNA for the CDR3 is TGTGCCAGCTCACCCGACGACAGGATCTCTGGAAACACCATATATTTT. Translated: CASSPDDRISGNTIYF.

This chain connects TRBV12-3 or TRBV12-4 to TRBJ2-7; D possibly corresponds to TRBD2 (6 bases). Between the trimmed V and J ends, which lost 8 bases and 1 base, there was a span of 15 bases. The CDR3 covers 14 residues. CDR3 loop: CASCPGRGSYEQYF. CDR3 nucleotide sequence: TGTGCCAGCTGCCCGGGCCGGGGGTCCTACGAGCAGTACTTC.

The V call is TRBV27, the J call TRBJ1-5, with 9 bases identical to TRBD1. CDR1 is MNHEY and CDR2 is SMNVEV in the germline V gene (reference sequence). This CDR3 spans 15 amino acids. The V gene end was trimmed by 0 bases and the J gene end by 6 bases; junction bases not matched to a gene: 3. The CDR3 sequence: CASSLSGTGIQPQHF. The CDR3 DNA sequence: TGTGCCAGCAGTTTATCAGGGACAGGGATTCAGCCCCAGCATTTT.

The chain uses TRBV29-1 and TRBJ1-2, with D possibly being TRBD1 (5 bases). The CDR3 is 13 amino acids. Trimming removed 5 bases from V and 2 bases from J, with 12 bases in between. The germline CDR1 and CDR2 sequences are SQVTM and ANQGSEA. DNA for the CDR3: TGCAGCGTTCGGGACGGAGCCAACTATGGCTACACCTTC. Its translation: CSVRDGANYGYTF.

The rearrangement uses TRBV7-8 and TRBJ2-4; either TRBD1 or TRBD2 may supply D (6 bases each). Germline loops: CDR1 SGHVS, CDR2 FQNEAQ. There are 13 residues in the CDR3. Trimming removed 4 bases from V and 16 bases from J, with 20 bases in between. The CDR3 sequence: CASSSGQRGEGYF. Written as DNA, the CDR3 is TGTGCCAGCAGCTCCGGACAAAGGGGGGAAGGATACTTC. The whole variable domain, filled in from reference TRBV7-8 and TRBJ2-4, reads GAGVSQSPRYKVAKRGQDVALRCDPISGHVSLFWYQQALGQGPEFLTYFQNEAQLDKSGLPSDRFFAERPEGSVSTLKIQRTQQEDSAVYLCASSSGQRGEGYFGAGTRLSVL.

This clonotype turned up a few times. The rearrangement links TRBV15 to TRBJ2-1; 7 positions agree with TRBD1. This CDR3 spans 14 amino acids. In germline, CDR1 is LNHNV, CDR2 YYDKDF (reference sequence). V trimming: 3 bases; J trimming: 4 bases; junction bases outside the gene matches: 3. The CDR3 protein is CATSSDREYNEQFF. The CDR3 DNA reads as TGTGCCACCAGCAGTGACAGGGAATACAATGAGCAGTTCTTC.

The V call is TRBV6-2 or TRBV6-3, the J call TRBJ2-7, with TRBD1 matching 7 bases. J gave up 5 bases and V 7 bases, and 11 bases lay outside the gene matches. The CDR3 has 14 residues. CDR1 and CDR2 from the germline V gene are MNHEY and SVGEGT. CDR3 bases: TGTGCCAGCATCCAGGAGACAGGGATGAACGAGCAGTACTTC. Its translation is CASIQETGMNEQYF.

This clonotype has just a few counts. The rearrangement joins TRBV5-1 to TRBJ2-3; 9 positions match TRBD1. The V segment lost 10 bases and the J segment 3 bases; nucleotides outside the gene matches: 6. The germline V gene encodes CDR1 SGHRS and CDR2 YFSETQ. This CDR3 comprises 13 residues. CDR3 DNA: TGCGCCTCCGGGGACAGGGTGACAGATACGCAGTATTTT. Translating gives CASGDRVTDTQYF.

Worth noting for this clonotype: Being one base from a much bigger clone, this may be a read error. The chain employs TRBV5-5 and TRBJ1-4; TRBD1 is a possible D gene (5 bases). The V end lost 6 bases, the J end lost 4 bases, and 13 bases lay between the germline ends. The CDR3 is 14 residues long. Per the germline V gene, CDR1 is SGHKS and CDR2 is YYEKEE (reference sequence). The CDR3 bases are TGTGCCAGCAACTCGACAGACCTTAATGAAAAACTGTTTTTT. It is translated as CASNSTDLNEKLFF.

This sequence joins TRBV5-1 and TRBJ2-1; D not resolved. V was trimmed by 0 bases and J by 8 bases, leaving 15 bases between them. Germline V CDR1 and CDR2: SGHRS, YFSETQ. The CDR3 spans 15 residues. This CDR3 is CASSLGPGSGDEQFF. In DNA form, the CDR3 reads TGCGCCAGCAGCTTGGGTCCAGGCTCTGGGGATGAGCAGTTCTTC.

CDR3 sequence: CSADREGGEKLFF. As DNA, the CDR3 is TGCAGTGCTGACAGGGAGGGTGGGGAAAAACTGTTTTTT. The chain has TRBV20-1 and TRBJ1-4; 7 nucleotides agree with TRBD1. Germline trimming cut 5 bases from V and 8 bases from J; bases unmatched to any gene: 8. This CDR3 comprises 13 residues. Germline assignment: CDR1 DFQATT and CDR2 SNEGSKA (reference sequence).

There are many counts of this clonotype. The V call is TRBV4-1, the J call TRBJ1-2; a weak D match, TRBD1 (5 bases). The CDR3 contains 17 residues. The ends were cut back, 3 bases at V and 7 bases at J, with 24 bases in the middle. CDR1 MGHRA and CDR2 YSYEKL come from the germline V gene. The CDR3 DNA is TGCGCCAGCAGCCACCCCGGGCGGCCGGGACTGAGATCTGGCTACACCTTC. Amino acids: CASSHPGRPGLRSGYTF.

The chain combines TRBV6-5 with TRBJ2-2; no reliable D call. Deletions cut 6 bases from V and 2 bases from J, with 13 bases between. CDR3 length: 15 residues. The germline CDR1 and CDR2 sequences are MNHEY and SVGAGI. The CDR3 region has the DNA TGTGCCAGCAGGGTGACCGGCCTTAACACCGGGGAGCTGTTTTTT. Encoded protein: CASRVTGLNTGELFF.

CDR3 residues: CASSPGINEQYV. In DNA form, the CDR3 reads TGTGCCAGCTCACCGGGTATCAACGAGCAGTACGTC. The gene calls are TRBV18 and TRBJ2-7; no definite D call. From germline, CDR1 is KGHSH and CDR2 LQKENI. The CDR3 loop spans 12 amino acids. Trimming removed 3 bases from V and 5 bases from J, with 8 bases in between.

The chain uses TRBV19 and TRBJ2-3, with a weak D call TRBD2 (6 bases). Germline V lookup: CDR1 LNHDA, CDR2 SQIVND (reference sequence). The CDR3 is made up of 14 amino acids. V gave up 6 bases and J gave up 2 bases, with 12 bases separating them. This CDR3 is CASSRGSVTDTQYF. CDR3 DNA sequence: TGTGCCAGTAGCCGGGGGTCGGTCACAGATACGCAGTATTTT.

This clonotype was picked up a small number of times. The rearrangement uses TRBV20-1 and TRBJ2-2, with D hard to call. Germline V gene lookup returns CDR1 DFQATT and CDR2 SNEGSKA (reference sequence). The CDR3 has 14 residues. V was cut by 2 bases and J by 8 bases, with 15 bases left in between. CDR3 region: CSARLGLDRGELFF. CDR3 DNA: TGCAGTGCTAGACTCGGGTTGGATCGGGGGGAGCTGTTTTTT.

The table lists this clonotype with a count of one. DNA for the CDR3: TGTGCCAGCAGACGAAGGCCAGCGGGGGATTACGAGCAGTACTTC. It yields the protein CASRRRPAGDYEQYF. The chain recombines TRBV6-6 with TRBJ2-7; 8 bases align to TRBD2. The ends lost 6 bases at V and 4 bases at J; junction bases unmatched: 11. The CDR3 extends over 15 amino acids. Germline-derived CDR1 and CDR2 are MNHNY and SVGAGI (reference sequence).

This clonotype has just a few counts. The rearrangement joins TRBV5-1 to TRBJ1-2; a weak D match, TRBD1 (6 bases). The CDR3 consists of 13 residues. Germline V gene data show CDR1 as SGHRS and CDR2 as YFSETQ. The V and J ends lost 5 bases and 7 bases respectively, with 15 bases between them. The CDR3, as DNA: TGCGCCAGCAGAGCCAGGGGCCCGGGTGGCTACACCTTC. Its translation: CASRARGPGGYTF.

This chain uses TRBV29-1 with TRBJ1-1; TRBD1 is a possible D gene (6 bases). Trimming removed 7 bases from V and 3 bases from J, with 12 bases in between. CDR1 is SQVTM and CDR2 is ANQGSEA in the germline V gene. The CDR3 is 12 residues long. Here the CDR3 DNA reads TGCAGCGCCCGGACAGAGGACACTGAAGCTTTCTTT. Its protein is CSARTEDTEAFF.

CDR3 in DNA: TGTGCCAGCAGCCGGGACCTGACCTACGAGCAGTACGTC. The encoded protein is CASSRDLTYEQYV. This chain uses TRBV5-4 with TRBJ2-7; D is perhaps TRBD1 or TRBD2 (5 bases each). The ends were cut back, 4 bases at V and 2 bases at J, with 10 bases in the middle. Germline-derived CDR1 and CDR2 are SGHNT and YYREEE (reference sequence). The CDR3 length is 13 residues.

Only a few counts were recorded for this clonotype. The chain uses TRBV7-3 and TRBJ2-3; 12 nucleotides align to TRBD2. Looked up from germline, CDR1 is SGHTA and CDR2 is FQGTGA. Germline trimming cut 7 bases from V and 4 bases from J; bases unmatched to any gene: 6. The CDR3 is made up of 15 amino acids. This CDR3 reads CASTEGLAGADTQYF. CDR3 nucleotides: TGTGCCAGCACCGAGGGACTAGCGGGCGCAGATACGCAGTATTTT.